This is a list of T cell receptor beta chains from one sample in a study of tumor-infiltrating lymphocytes in localized non-small cell lung cancer. Here immunoSEQ multiplex PCR was the method, and the copy in TCRdb shows in-frame clones only, minus some. The sample has about 7,000 clones; around 77% are singletons. Sequencing used lung tumor tissue. All receptors come from a human donor with non-small cell lung cancer. Both conserved end residues are trimmed from each CDR3. The order of the fields is V gene, J gene, CDR3 protein.

v_call: TRBV25-1; j_call: TRBJ1-6; cdr3_aa: ASSEYGAGNSPLH
v_call: TRBV15; j_call: TRBJ2-2; cdr3_aa: ATSRDLGGSGTGELF
v_call: TRBV10-3; j_call: TRBJ2-1; cdr3_aa: AISARGSHEVSYNEQF
v_call: TRBV19; j_call: TRBJ2-7; cdr3_aa: ASSTWGGYEQY
v_call: TRBV6-5; j_call: TRBJ1-4; cdr3_aa: ASSYTPTNEKLF
v_call: TRBV6-6; j_call: TRBJ1-1; cdr3_aa: ASSFVQGEAF
v_call: TRBV27; j_call: TRBJ1-5; cdr3_aa: ASSFLPGPDVQPQH
v_call: TRBV18; j_call: TRBJ2-6; cdr3_aa: ASSPLSGANVLT
v_call: TRBV7-3; j_call: TRBJ1-1; cdr3_aa: ASSSGQGAQAF
v_call: TRBV30; j_call: TRBJ1-2; cdr3_aa: AWSDTTGNYGYT
v_call: TRBV11-1; j_call: TRBJ1-1; cdr3_aa: ASSPFPIQNTEAF
v_call: TRBV4-2; j_call: TRBJ1-1; cdr3_aa: ASSQESNRGRTEAF
v_call: TRBV5-1; j_call: TRBJ2-7; cdr3_aa: ASSLPPFDPPLYEQY